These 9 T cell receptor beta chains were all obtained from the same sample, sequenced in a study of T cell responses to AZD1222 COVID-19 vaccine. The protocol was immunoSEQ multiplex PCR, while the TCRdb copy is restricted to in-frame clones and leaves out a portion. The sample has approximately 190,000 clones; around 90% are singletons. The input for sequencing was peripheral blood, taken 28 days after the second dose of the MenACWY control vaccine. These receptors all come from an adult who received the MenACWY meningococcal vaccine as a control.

The CDR3 region has the DNA TGTGCCAGCAGCTCCGGGAGCGGGAGAAGTGAGCAGTACTTC. This translates into CASSSGSGRSEQYF. The chain recombines TRBV7-2 with TRBJ2-7, with 8 bases that match TRBD2. Germline-derived CDR1 and CDR2 are SGHTA and FQGNSA. V gave up 4 bases and J gave up 7 bases; unmatched junction bases: 9. This CDR3 has 14 residues. Drawing the rest from reference TRBV7-2 and TRBJ2-7, the complete variable domain is GAGVSQSPSNKVTEKGKDVELRCDPISGHTALYWYRQSLGQGLEFLIYFQGNSAPDKSGLPSDRFSAERTGGSVSTLTIQRTQQEDSAVYLCASSSGSGRSEQYFGPGTRLTVT.

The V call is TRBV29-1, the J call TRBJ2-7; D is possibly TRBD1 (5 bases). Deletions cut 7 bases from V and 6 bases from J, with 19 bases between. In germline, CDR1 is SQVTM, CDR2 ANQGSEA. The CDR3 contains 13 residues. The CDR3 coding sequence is TGCAGCGCCTGGACATCCCAGGAGCGCGAGCAGTACTTC. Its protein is CSAWTSQEREQYF.

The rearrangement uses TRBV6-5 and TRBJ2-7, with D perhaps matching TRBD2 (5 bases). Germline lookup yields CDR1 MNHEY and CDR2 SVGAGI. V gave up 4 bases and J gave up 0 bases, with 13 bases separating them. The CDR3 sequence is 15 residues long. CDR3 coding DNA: TGTGCCAGCAGTTCCGTAAGCGGAATCTCCTACGAGCAGTACTTC. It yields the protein CASSSVSGISYEQYF.

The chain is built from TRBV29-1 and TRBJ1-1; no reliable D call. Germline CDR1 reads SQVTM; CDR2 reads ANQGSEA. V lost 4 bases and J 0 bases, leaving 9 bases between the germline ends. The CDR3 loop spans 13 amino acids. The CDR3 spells CSVGAGLNTEAFF. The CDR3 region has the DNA TGCAGCGTTGGCGCGGGCCTGAACACTGAAGCTTTCTTT.

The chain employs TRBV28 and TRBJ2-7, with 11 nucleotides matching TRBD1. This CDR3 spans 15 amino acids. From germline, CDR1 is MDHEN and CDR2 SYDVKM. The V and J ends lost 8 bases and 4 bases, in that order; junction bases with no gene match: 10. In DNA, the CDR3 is TGTGCCAGCTGCCCAACCGGGACAGGGGGGTACGAGCAGTACTTC. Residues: CASCPTGTGGYEQYF.

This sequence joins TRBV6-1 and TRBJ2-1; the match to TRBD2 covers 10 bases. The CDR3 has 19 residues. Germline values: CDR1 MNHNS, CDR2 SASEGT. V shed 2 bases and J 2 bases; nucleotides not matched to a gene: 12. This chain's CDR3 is CASSERGTDLAGAYNEQFF. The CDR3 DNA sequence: TGTGCCAGCAGTGAAAGAGGGACGGATCTAGCGGGGGCCTACAATGAGCAGTTCTTC.

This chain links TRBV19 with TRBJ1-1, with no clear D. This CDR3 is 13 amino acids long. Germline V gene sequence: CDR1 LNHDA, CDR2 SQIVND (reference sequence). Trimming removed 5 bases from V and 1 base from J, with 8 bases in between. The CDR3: CASSSTRNTEAFF. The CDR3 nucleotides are TGTGCCAGTAGTTCGACGAGGAACACTGAAGCTTTCTTT.

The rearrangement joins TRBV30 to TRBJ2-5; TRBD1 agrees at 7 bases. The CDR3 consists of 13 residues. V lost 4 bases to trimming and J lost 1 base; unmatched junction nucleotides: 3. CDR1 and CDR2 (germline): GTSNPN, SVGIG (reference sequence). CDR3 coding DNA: TGTGCCTGGAATAGGGGGCTCCAAGAGACCCAGTACTTC. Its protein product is CAWNRGLQETQYF.

CDR3 loop: CASRGGSKQYF. DNA of the CDR3: TGTGCCAGCAGAGGGGGCAGCAAGCAGTACTTC. The chain recombines TRBV27 with TRBJ2-7, with 7 bases identical to TRBD1. CDR1 MNHEY and CDR2 SMNVEV come from the germline V gene (reference sequence). The ends lost 6 bases at V and 8 bases at J; junction bases unmatched: 4. The CDR3 covers 11 residues.